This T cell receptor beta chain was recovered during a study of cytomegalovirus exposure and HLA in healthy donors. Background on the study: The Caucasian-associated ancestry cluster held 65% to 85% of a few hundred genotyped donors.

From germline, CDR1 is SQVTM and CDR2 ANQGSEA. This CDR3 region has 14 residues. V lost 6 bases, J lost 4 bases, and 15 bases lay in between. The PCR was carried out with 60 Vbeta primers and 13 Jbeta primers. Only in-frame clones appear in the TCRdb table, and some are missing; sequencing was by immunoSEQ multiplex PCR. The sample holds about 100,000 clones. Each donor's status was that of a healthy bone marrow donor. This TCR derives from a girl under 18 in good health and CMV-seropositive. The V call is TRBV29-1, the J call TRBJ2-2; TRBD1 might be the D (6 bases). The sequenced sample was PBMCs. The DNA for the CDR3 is TGCAGCGTCGAGGGGGAAGTTAGCACCGGGGAGCTGTTTTTT. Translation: CSVEGEVSTGELFF.